One and the same sample provided the 23 T cell receptor beta chains below, sequenced in a study of T cell repertoires in cytomegalovirus infection. Their recognized antigens are unknown. TCRdb processed the reads anew with MiXCR; each CDR3 protein has one entry. The sample contains roughly 920,000 distinct CDR3 sequences, approximately 32% of which appear only once. The sequenced sample was cultured CD8+ T cells from PBMCs, obtained from culture after CMV antigen stimulation. Receptor source: a human donor in good health (CMV status not recorded). Some clones in this sample may be carry-over from other donors' samples.

V is TRBV9 and J is TRBJ1-2, with D perhaps matching TRBD1 (6 bases). The CDR3 covers 15 residues. Trimming took 3 bases from V and 3 from J, leaving 15 bases between them. The germline CDR1 and CDR2 sequences are SGDLS and YYNGEE. CDR3 coding DNA: TGTGCCAGCAGCGCCAGGGGAGGGTCGGACTATGGCTACACCTTC. It encodes CASSARGGSDYGYTF.

This clonotype was detected ten times or more. This rearrangement joins TRBV12-3 or TRBV12-4 to TRBJ1-1, with D perhaps matching TRBD1 (6 bases). Trimming removed 10 bases at V and 1 base at J, with 19 bases between. The CDR3 length is 15 residues. The CDR3 spells CATSVGGIWNTEAFF. The CDR3 DNA follows: TGTGCCACCTCTGTGGGGGGCATTTGGAACACTGAAGCTTTCTTT.

This clonotype was detected many times. The chain uses TRBV7-6 and TRBJ2-1; D perhaps matches TRBD2 (6 bases). The CDR3 sequence is 21 residues long. Per the germline V gene, CDR1 is SGHVS and CDR2 is FNYEAQ. Trimming removed 0 bases from V and 0 bases from J, with 24 bases in between. Here the CDR3 DNA reads TGTGCCAGCAGCTTAGCGTCGGGAGACCTAAAATTGGGTAGCTCCTACAATGAGCAGTTCTTC. This sequence encodes CASSLASGDLKLGSSYNEQFF.

The sample holds a few counts of this clonotype. This rearrangement joins TRBV7-9 to TRBJ2-7, with 10 bases matching TRBD1. This CDR3 has 14 amino acids. After removal of 4 bases from V and 6 bases from J, the junction contained 6 bases not matched to a gene. Germline V gene lookup returns CDR1 SEHNR and CDR2 FQNEAQ (reference sequence). The CDR3 bases are TGTGCCAGCAGCTCAGAAGACAGGGGGCTCGAGCAGTACTTC. Its translation is CASSSEDRGLEQYF.

As for this clonotype: A read error may be the cause here, since a much bigger clone is one base away. V is TRBV6-2 or TRBV6-3 and J is TRBJ2-5, with D possibly being TRBD1 (5 bases). Looked up from germline, CDR1 is MNHEY and CDR2 is SVGEGT. The CDR3 runs 14 residues. The V end lost 7 bases, the J end lost 2 bases, and 14 bases lay between the germline ends. The CDR3 loop reads CASNEFPGQETQYF. CDR3 sequence (DNA): TGTGCCAGCAATGAATTTCCAGGGCAAGAGACCCAGTACTTC.

This clonotype has more than one count but fewer than ten. V gene TRBV2 combines with J gene TRBJ1-1; perhaps TRBD1 as D (5 bases). This CDR3 region has 12 residues. CDR1 and CDR2 (germline): SNHLY, FYNNEI. Between the trimmed V and J ends, which lost 9 bases and 4 bases, there was a span of 12 bases. The DNA of the CDR3 is TGTGCCAGGACTGGGGCGGGCACTGAAGCTTTCTTT. Translating it yields CARTGAGTEAFF.

The table lists this clonotype with many counts. V gene TRBV7-6 combines with J gene TRBJ1-1; D unclear. Trimming shortened V by 1 base and J by 7 bases, and 10 bases separated the two germline ends. This CDR3 has 13 residues. Germline lookup yields CDR1 SGHVS and CDR2 FNYEAQ. CDR3 amino acids: CASSLGFRFEAFF. The CDR3 DNA reads TGTGCCAGCAGCTTAGGTTTCCGGTTTGAAGCTTTCTTT.

V is TRBV2 and J is TRBJ1-1; the match to TRBD1 covers 12 bases. J gave up 6 bases and V 6 bases, and 11 bases lay outside the gene matches. Germline CDR1 reads SNHLY; CDR2 reads FYNNEI. There are 16 residues in the CDR3. CDR3: CASRGRDRGRGAEAFF. CDR3 in DNA: TGTGCCAGCAGGGGCCGGGACAGGGGGCGCGGGGCTGAAGCTTTCTTT.

This clonotype was seen a handful of times. The chain uses TRBV2 and TRBJ1-2; the D is unclear. The CDR3 is made up of 14 amino acids. Germline V gene lookup returns CDR1 SNHLY and CDR2 FYNNEI. The ends were cut back, 7 bases at V and 4 bases at J, with 16 bases in the middle. The CDR3 protein is CASIVRKLSYGYTF. The CDR3, as DNA: TGTGCCAGCATAGTGCGGAAGTTATCCTATGGCTACACCTTC.

This clonotype was detected only a few times. The J gene is TRBJ1-6, the V gene TRBV28, with D possibly matching TRBD1 (6 bases). Germline values: CDR1 MDHEN, CDR2 SYDVKM. This CDR3 spans 13 amino acids. The V end lost 7 bases, the J end lost 8 bases, and 12 bases lay between the germline ends. CDR3 protein: CASTRGGYSPLHF. CDR3 nucleotides: TGTGCCAGCACCCGAGGGGGGTATTCACCCCTCCACTTT.

The V call is TRBV4-3, the J call TRBJ2-3; 10 bases fit TRBD2. CDR3 length equals 17 residues. The V gene end was trimmed by 2 bases and the J gene end by 0 bases; junction bases not matched to a gene: 5. Germline values: CDR1 LGHNA, CDR2 YSLEER. CDR3 coding DNA: TGCGCCAGCAGCCAACTCCCTAGCGGGAGCAGCACAGATACGCAGTATTTT. Its translation is CASSQLPSGSSTDTQYF.

The rearrangement links TRBV27 to TRBJ2-1; TRBD2 matches 11 bases. V shed 2 bases, J shed 5 bases, and the junction held 2 bases outside the gene matches. CDR3 size: 15 residues. Germline lookup yields CDR1 MNHEY and CDR2 SMNVEV (reference sequence). The CDR3 is CASSLETSGNNEQFF. In DNA form, the CDR3 reads TGTGCCAGCAGTTTAGAGACTAGCGGGAACAATGAGCAGTTCTTC.

This clonotype was picked up a small number of times. The chain recombines TRBV7-9 with TRBJ2-7; D is unresolved. Between the trimmed V and J ends, which lost 2 bases and 5 bases, there was a span of 7 bases. Germline CDR1 SEHNR, CDR2 FQNEAQ (reference sequence). The CDR3 extends over 12 amino acids. CDR3 sequence (DNA): TGTGCCAGCAGCTTAAGCAGCAACGAGCAGTACTTC. This gives the protein CASSLSSNEQYF.

J is TRBJ1-2 and V is TRBV7-6; no reliable D call. The V gene's germline CDR1 is SGHVS and CDR2 FNYEAQ. The V end was cut by 5 bases, the J end by 5 bases, with 18 bases between. The CDR3 is 15 residues long. The CDR3 region has the DNA TGTGCCAGCAGCCCCCCCAGTGGAACACATTATGGCTACACCTTC. Its protein is CASSPPSGTHYGYTF.

This rearrangement joins TRBV7-9 to TRBJ2-1; a possible D gene is TRBD1 (6 bases). CDR3 length: 14 amino acids. V dropped 2 bases and J dropped 5 bases, with 10 bases sitting between them. CDR1 is SEHNR and CDR2 is FQNEAQ in the germline V gene (reference sequence). The CDR3 loop reads CASSLIGGNNEQFF. The CDR3 DNA follows: TGTGCCAGCAGCTTAATTGGGGGCAACAATGAGCAGTTCTTC.

The chain employs TRBV4-2 and TRBJ2-3; maybe TRBD2 (5 bases). V was shortened by 1 base and J by 4 bases, with 9 bases between the two germline ends. From germline, CDR1 is LGHNA and CDR2 YNFKEQ. CDR3 length: 14 residues. CDR3: CASSQGKEADTQYF. The CDR3 DNA follows: TGTGCCAGCAGCCAAGGAAAGGAGGCAGATACGCAGTATTTT.

This clonotype was observed a handful of times. This sequence joins TRBV27 and TRBJ2-7; D gene unclear. Trimming took off 3 bases at V and 0 bases at J, with 9 bases between the two ends. CDR3 length equals 14 residues. CDR1 and CDR2 from the germline V gene are MNHEY and SMNVEV (reference sequence). The CDR3 protein is CASSFRSNSYEQYV. The CDR3 region has the DNA TGTGCCAGCAGTTTTCGGAGCAACTCCTACGAGCAGTACGTC.

In this sample, this clonotype turned up a few times. V usage is TRBV9 and J usage is TRBJ1-2, with D unclear. This CDR3 has 16 residues. Germline values: CDR1 SGDLS, CDR2 YYNGEE. Between the trimmed V and J ends, which lost 0 bases and 4 bases, there was a span of 16 bases. CDR3 sequence reads: CASSVGSGEPIYGYTF. The CDR3, as DNA: TGTGCCAGCAGCGTAGGTAGTGGGGAACCAATCTATGGCTACACCTTC. Complete variable domain (other parts from reference TRBV9 and TRBJ1-2): DSGVTQTPKHLITATGQRVTLRCSPRSGDLSVYWYQQSLDQGLQFLIQYYNGEERAKGNILERFSAQQFPDLHSELNLSSLELGDSALYFCASSVGSGEPIYGYTFGSGTRLTVV.

This clonotype occurred many times. The gene calls are TRBV12-5 and TRBJ2-1; D may match TRBD1 or TRBD2 (6 bases each). V lost 6 bases to trimming and J lost 4 bases, with 13 bases between them. Germline CDR1 reads LGHNT; CDR2 reads FRNRAP. The CDR3 loop spans 14 amino acids. The CDR3 sequence is CASGEGGSYNEQFF. DNA for the CDR3: TGTGCTAGTGGAGAGGGGGGCTCGTACAATGAGCAGTTCTTC.

This clonotype was detected ten times or more. The chain couples TRBV25-1 to TRBJ1-5; tentative D call: TRBD1 (5 bases). Germline CDR1 reads MGHDK; CDR2 reads SYGVNS. The V and J ends lost 3 bases and 6 bases respectively, with 6 bases between them. CDR3 size: 12 residues. The CDR3 sequence is CASSDGGQPQHF. The CDR3 region has the DNA TGTGCCAGCAGTGACGGGGGTCAGCCCCAGCATTTT.

This clonotype was seen a handful of times. The chain has TRBV4-1 and TRBJ1-1, with unresolved D. Trimming removed 0 bases at V and 5 bases at J, with 13 bases between. Germline V gene sequence: CDR1 MGHRA, CDR2 YSYEKL. The CDR3 spans 15 residues. The chain's CDR3 is CASSQDRPIVTEAFF. The CDR3 region has the DNA TGCGCCAGCAGCCAAGATCGGCCAATTGTGACTGAAGCTTTCTTT.

This clonotype was found a few times. The V gene is TRBV7-6, the J gene TRBJ2-7; D ambiguous. The germline gives CDR1 SGHVS, CDR2 FNYEAQ. Trimming removed 5 bases from V and 2 bases from J, with 16 bases in between. The CDR3 is 15 residues long. The CDR3 DNA reads TGTGCCAGCAGCCCACCGCCGTCCAGGACCTACGAGCAGTACGTC. Its translation: CASSPPPSRTYEQYV.

The V gene is TRBV5-1, the J gene TRBJ2-5; no reliable D call. This CDR3 has 12 amino acids. Trimming took off 4 bases at V and 4 bases at J, with 8 bases between the two ends. Looked up from germline, CDR1 is SGHRS and CDR2 is YFSETQ. This chain's CDR3 is CASSKVSETQYF. The CDR3 coding sequence is TGCGCCAGCAGCAAGGTCTCAGAGACCCAGTACTTC.